These 19 T cell receptor beta chains originate from one sample sequenced in a study of blood T cell repertoires in COVID-19. TCRdb keeps only in-frame clones here, not all; method: immunoSEQ multiplex PCR. The profile shows nearly 110,000 clones, 85% to 95% of them singletons. Input material: peripheral blood. These receptors all stem from a woman in her 30s with acute or convalescent COVID-19.

This clone has just one count. V and J are TRBV5-8 and TRBJ1-5, with 8 bases identical to TRBD1. This CDR3 is built from 16 residues. Germline-derived CDR1 and CDR2 are SGHTS and YDEGEE. After removal of 5 bases from V and 4 bases from J, the junction contained 11 bases not matched to a gene. CDR3 residues: CASSSDRGLANQPQHF. In DNA form, the CDR3 reads TGTGCCAGCAGTTCCGACAGGGGACTGGCAAATCAGCCCCAGCATTTT. Full variable domain (missing parts from reference TRBV5-8 and TRBJ1-5): EAGVTQSPTHLIKTRGQQATLRCSPISGHTSVYWYQQALGLGLQFLLWYDEGEERNRGNFPPRFSGRQFPNYSSELNVNALELEDSALYLCASSSDRGLANQPQHFGDGTRLSIL.

The chain carries TRBV6-5 and TRBJ1-2; 7 bases align to TRBD1. The germline CDR1 and CDR2 sequences are MNHEY and SVGAGI. The CDR3 has 12 residues. Losses at the gene ends were 8 bases for V and 8 bases for J; bases not matched to a gene: 8. CDR3 DNA sequence: TGTGCCAGCTCTGACAGGGCTTGGGGCTACACCTTC. It yields the protein CASSDRAWGYTF.

This clone was picked up one time. The chain carries TRBV5-1 and TRBJ1-4, with D maybe TRBD1 (5 bases). The V end was cut by 1 base, the J end by 5 bases, with 12 bases between. This CDR3 contains 15 residues. From germline, CDR1 is SGHRS and CDR2 YFSETQ. CDR3 nucleotide sequence: TGCGCCAGCAGCTTGTACGGGGCGGGGAATGAAAAACTGTTTTTT. Residues: CASSLYGAGNEKLFF.

Concerning this clone itself: The identical CDR3 is also encoded by other nucleotide sequences in the sample. This chain links TRBV5-4 with TRBJ1-4, with D unresolved. Per germline, CDR1 SGHNT and CDR2 YYREEE (reference sequence). The CDR3 has 14 amino acids. V was cut by 0 bases and J by 1 base, with 4 bases left in between. CDR3 region: CASSLAGTNEKLFF. The CDR3 nucleotides read TGTGCCAGCAGCTTGGCGGGAACTAATGAAAAACTGTTTTTT.

The chain links TRBV5-1 to TRBJ1-1, with a possible D match to TRBD1 (5 bases). The CDR3 has 14 amino acids. The V end was cut by 3 bases, the J end by 2 bases, with 11 bases between. In germline, CDR1 is SGHRS, CDR2 YFSETQ. CDR3 sequence: CASSSLTDNTEAFF. The CDR3 DNA sequence: TGCGCCAGCAGCTCCCTGACAGACAACACTGAAGCTTTCTTT.

The J gene is TRBJ1-2, the V gene TRBV4-3; the D is unclear. Trimming stripped 0 bases from V and 2 bases from J, with 7 bases between. This CDR3 spans 14 amino acids. Germline V gives CDR1 LGHNA, CDR2 YSLEER. CDR3 sequence (DNA): TGCGCCAGCAGCCAAGACAGTACGAACTATGGCTACACCTTC. Its protein is CASSQDSTNYGYTF.

Worth noting for this clone: Germline is not matched at one junction end, which may reflect a read error. The chain carries TRBV6-2 or TRBV6-3 and TRBJ2-1; D possibly corresponds to TRBD2 (7 bases). Germline lookup yields CDR1 MNHEY and CDR2 SVGEGT. CDR3 length: 16 amino acids. CDR3 DNA sequence: TGTACCAGCAGCCCCCGTTACGAGCGGGACATGGGTGAGCAGTTCTTC. This gives the protein CTSSPRYERDMGEQFF.

The chain uses TRBV12-3 or TRBV12-4 and TRBJ1-1, with 7 bases that match TRBD1. This CDR3 has 13 amino acids. After removal of 6 bases from V and 2 bases from J, the junction contained 3 bases not matched to a gene. CDR3 sequence (DNA): TGTGCCAGCAGCCGACAGGGAAACACTGAAGCTTTCTTT. Protein product: CASSRQGNTEAFF.

V and J are TRBV6-1 and TRBJ2-1, with unresolved D. CDR3 length equals 15 residues. Germline V lookup: CDR1 MNHNS, CDR2 SASEGT. V shed 3 bases and J shed 7 bases, with 16 bases lying between them. CDR3 residues: CASSENLQSWNEQFF. CDR3 DNA sequence: TGTGCCAGCAGTGAGAATCTACAGTCGTGGAATGAGCAGTTCTTC.

The chain joins TRBV2 to TRBJ2-7; D might be TRBD1 (6 bases). The ends were cut back, 3 bases at V and 2 bases at J, with 8 bases in the middle. The CDR3 totals 13 residues. CDR1 and CDR2 from the germline V gene are SNHLY and FYNNEI. CDR3 region: CASSDRGPYEQYF. The CDR3 nucleotides read TGTGCCAGCAGTGACAGGGGTCCCTACGAGCAGTACTTC.

CDR3 nucleotide sequence: TGTGCCAGCAGTGAAGATGTAGCAGCGCCCTACGAGCAGTACTTC. Its translation is CASSEDVAAPYEQYF. The V gene is TRBV2, the J gene TRBJ2-7; D remains ambiguous. The CDR3 is made up of 15 amino acids. V lost 1 base and J lost 2, with 12 bases in between. Germline CDR1 reads SNHLY; CDR2 reads FYNNEI.

The chain employs TRBV12-3 or TRBV12-4 and TRBJ1-3; D remains ambiguous. Trimming pared 7 bases from V and 6 bases from J, leaving 13 bases between. The CDR3 contains 13 residues. The CDR3 bases are TGTGCCAGCACCCTAAACCGAGTAAACACCATATATTTT. Amino acid sequence: CASTLNRVNTIYF.

This rearrangement joins TRBV5-6 to TRBJ2-3, with 8 positions matching TRBD1. This CDR3 spans 15 amino acids. CDR1 and CDR2 (germline): SGHDT, YYEEEE. Losses at the gene ends were 1 base for V and 3 bases for J; bases not matched to a gene: 4. Here the CDR3 DNA reads TGTGCCAGCAGCTTGAGACAGGGGACGACAGATACGCAGTATTTT. This codes for CASSLRQGTTDTQYF.

The CDR3 here is CASRPLSGFPDTQYF. As DNA, the CDR3 is TGTGCCAGCAGGCCCCTAAGCGGGTTCCCAGATACGCAGTATTTT. This chain joins TRBV27 and TRBJ2-3; a weak D match, TRBD2 (6 bases). Germline CDR1 reads MNHEY; CDR2 reads SMNVEV (reference sequence). The CDR3 totals 15 residues. Trimming took off 6 bases at V and 4 bases at J, with 17 bases between the two ends.

The rearrangement joins TRBV2 to TRBJ2-3; D gene ambiguous. The germline gives CDR1 SNHLY, CDR2 FYNNEI. V was trimmed by 8 bases and J by 2 bases, leaving 11 bases between them. This CDR3 region has 13 residues. This CDR3 reads CASPPQNTDTQYF. The CDR3 region has the DNA TGTGCCAGCCCCCCCCAGAACACAGATACGCAGTATTTT.

The chain recombines TRBV19 with TRBJ1-5; 9 nucleotides agree with TRBD1. Germline V gene lookup returns CDR1 LNHDA and CDR2 SQIVND (reference sequence). The J segment lost 3 bases and the V segment lost 5 bases, leaving 2 bases of the junction unmatched. CDR3 length: 14 amino acids. The CDR3: CASSGTGTNQPQHF. The CDR3 DNA reads as TGTGCCAGTAGTGGGACAGGGACCAATCAGCCCCAGCATTTT. Looking up the rest from reference TRBV19 and TRBJ1-5 gives the full variable domain: DGGITQSPKYLFRKEGQNVTLSCEQNLNHDAMYWYRQDPGQGLRLIYYSQIVNDFQKGDIAEGYSVSREKKESFPLTVTSAQKNPTAFYLCASSGTGTNQPQHFGDGTRLSIL.

In nucleotides, the CDR3 is TGTGCCACCGCCTCGGAGGGCATCGCCGGGGAGCTGTTTTTT. Amino acids: CATASEGIAGELFF. This chain joins TRBV2 and TRBJ2-2; tentatively, D is TRBD2 (6 bases). Germline V gene data show CDR1 as SNHLY and CDR2 as FYNNEI. Trimming took off 10 bases at V and 6 bases at J, with 18 bases between the two ends. CDR3 length equals 14 residues.

This clone was found once. The chain uses TRBV19 and TRBJ1-5; the match to TRBD1 covers 8 bases. Trimming removed 5 bases from V and 7 bases from J; junction bases left unmatched: 4. There are 13 residues in the CDR3. Germline-derived CDR1 and CDR2 are LNHDA and SQIVND (reference sequence). CDR3 residues: CASSATGVQPQHF. The CDR3 nucleotides are TGTGCCAGTAGTGCGACAGGGGTACAGCCCCAGCATTTT.

V usage is TRBV10-1 and J usage is TRBJ2-5; the D is unclear. With 8 bases removed from V and 2 bases from J, the gap between germline ends came to 12 bases. Looked up from germline, CDR1 is WNHNN and CDR2 is SYGVQD (reference sequence). This CDR3 contains 13 residues. The DNA for the CDR3 is TGCGCCAGCGAGGTCCGGATACAAGAGACCCAGTACTTC. Translated: CASEVRIQETQYF.